The 28 T cell receptor beta chains below all came from one sample that was sequenced in a study of response to subunit inactivated influenza vaccine (dated by TCRdb to the late 2010s). The library came from RT-PCR. Reads for this sample came from an Illumina HiSeq 2500. In TCRdb, the public reads were trimmed at Q25 with fastp and aligned with MiXCR, with productive beta chains retained. Each CDR3 protein appears once, grouped with its most common genes and DNA. For this sample the table gives 800,000 or so distinct CDR3 sequences, of which over 20% were detected only once. The top ten clones comprise roughly 10% of the sample. Specimen: PBMCs from blood, collected more than 4 days after vaccination. The receptors stem from a man aged 45-60 years who received an inactivated influenza vaccine. Donor details come from another sample of the same person, matched by shared clones.

This clonotype appeared a few times. This sequence joins TRBV2 and TRBJ2-7; tentative D call: TRBD2 (5 bases). The ends were cut back, 4 bases at V and 7 bases at J, with 11 bases in the middle. Germline V gene data show CDR1 as SNHLY and CDR2 as FYNNEI. CDR3 length equals 12 residues. The CDR3 here is CASSGGFREQYF. For the CDR3, the DNA is TGTGCCAGCAGTGGAGGGTTCAGGGAGCAGTACTTC.

This clonotype has just a few counts. The CDR3 sequence is CSASSRTGEETQYF. The DNA of the CDR3 is TGCAGTGCTAGTTCTCGGACTGGGGAAGAGACCCAGTACTTC. The chain has TRBV20-1 and TRBJ2-5; D is possibly TRBD2 (5 bases). CDR1 DFQATT and CDR2 SNEGSKA come from the germline V gene (reference sequence). The V gene lost 3 bases and the J gene lost 3 bases, with 14 bases spanning the gap. This CDR3 contains 14 residues.

The genes are TRBV12-3 or TRBV12-4 and TRBJ2-5; D call uncertain. V lost 2 bases, J lost 0 bases, and 10 bases lay in between. CDR3 length: 15 residues. The CDR3 nucleotides read TGTGCCAGCAGTTTATTAGGACGGGACCAAGAGACCCAGTACTTC. Its translation: CASSLLGRDQETQYF.

This rearrangement joins TRBV20-1 to TRBJ1-1; D not certain. This CDR3 spans 13 amino acids. V was trimmed by 0 bases and J by 1 base, leaving 6 bases between them. Germline loops: CDR1 DFQATT, CDR2 SNEGSKA (reference sequence). The CDR3 loop reads CSARERRNTEAFF. The DNA of the CDR3 is TGCAGTGCTAGAGAGAGACGGAACACTGAAGCTTTCTTT.

The chain recombines TRBV28 with TRBJ2-3; 12 nucleotides match TRBD2. Trimming cost V 5 bases and J 4 bases; bases outside gene matches: 1. Per germline, CDR1 MDHEN and CDR2 SYDVKM. The CDR3 runs to 14 residues. DNA for the CDR3: TGTGCCAGCAGTACTAGCGGGAGGCCAGATACGCAGTATTTT. Protein: CASSTSGRPDTQYF.

This chain joins TRBV27 and TRBJ2-3, with D tentatively TRBD1 (6 bases). The CDR3 extends over 17 amino acids. Trimming cost V 8 bases and J 6 bases, with 27 bases left between them. Germline values: CDR1 MNHEY, CDR2 SMNVEV (reference sequence). The CDR3 nucleotides are TGTGCCAGCTCTATCAGGGGCACTCCCTCCCGATATGATACGCAGTATTTT. Amino acids: CASSIRGTPSRYDTQYF.

The chain has TRBV6-2 or TRBV6-3 and TRBJ2-7; tentative D call: TRBD1 (5 bases). Germline lookup yields CDR1 MNHEY and CDR2 SVGEGT. The germline V and J ends were trimmed by 8 bases and 3 bases, with 8 bases remaining between them. This CDR3 contains 11 residues. DNA for the CDR3: TGTGCCAGCGGGGCAAACTACGAGCAGTACTTC. This translates into CASGANYEQYF.

The rearrangement joins TRBV19 to TRBJ2-7, with D possibly matching TRBD2 (6 bases). The V gene's germline CDR1 is LNHDA and CDR2 SQIVND (reference sequence). The CDR3 runs to 13 residues. The V gene lost 0 bases and the J gene lost 5 bases, with 8 bases spanning the gap. This CDR3 is CASSIDRGNEQYF. CDR3 DNA sequence: TGTGCCAGTAGTATAGATCGGGGGAACGAGCAGTACTTC.

The chain combines TRBV20-1 with TRBJ2-2; 9 bases line up with TRBD2. V lost 0 bases and J lost 4; bases outside the gene matches: 6. Germline CDR1 reads DFQATT; CDR2 reads SNEGSKA (reference sequence). The CDR3 loop spans 16 amino acids. The DNA for the CDR3 is TGCAGTGCTAGAGATCTTAGCGGGAGTCTCACCGGGGAGCTGTTTTTT. Residues: CSARDLSGSLTGELFF.

This clonotype was observed a handful of times. The chain employs TRBV12-3 or TRBV12-4 and TRBJ2-7; the match to TRBD1 covers 8 bases. V lost 6 bases, J lost 7 bases, and 11 bases stayed unmatched. This CDR3 has 14 amino acids. The CDR3 region has the DNA TGTGCCAGCAGAAGGACAGGGACCGTCGGGGAGCAGTACTTC. This gives the protein CASRRTGTVGEQYF.

This clonotype occurred a few times. V is TRBV5-6 and J is TRBJ2-2; no clear D. V lost 1 base and J 0 bases, leaving 10 bases between the germline ends. The germline V gene encodes CDR1 SGHDT and CDR2 YYEEEE. The CDR3 is 16 amino acids. The CDR3 sequence is CASSLIVDSNTGELFF. As DNA, the CDR3 is TGTGCCAGCAGCTTGATTGTCGATTCGAACACCGGGGAGCTGTTTTTT.

This clonotype has just a few counts. This sequence joins TRBV12-3 or TRBV12-4 and TRBJ1-6; no clear D gene. V gave up 3 bases and J gave up 7 bases, with 7 bases separating them. The CDR3 covers 13 residues. The CDR3 spells CASSFRENSPLHF. In DNA form, the CDR3 reads TGTGCCAGCAGTTTCCGGGAAAATTCACCCCTCCACTTT.

The rearrangement joins TRBV5-4 to TRBJ2-7; tentatively, D is TRBD2 (5 bases). V dropped 4 bases and J dropped 2 bases, with 13 bases sitting between them. Germline CDR1 SGHNT, CDR2 YYREEE (reference sequence). The length of the CDR3 is 14 residues. CDR3 bases: TGTGCCAGCAGCCCGGAGGCGCAGACCTACGAGCAGTACTTC. This translates into CASSPEAQTYEQYF.

This clonotype was detected ten times or more. The genes are TRBV20-1 and TRBJ2-4; no firm D call. This CDR3 is 14 amino acids long. Germline-derived CDR1 and CDR2 are DFQATT and SNEGSKA (reference sequence). The CDR3 reads CGTRWGRAKNIQYF. CDR3 bases: TGCGGCACACGGTGGGGTAGGGCCAAAAACATTCAGTACTTC.

This clonotype was found a few times. The V and J genes are TRBV7-3 and TRBJ2-3; 7 bases align to TRBD1. V gave up 3 bases and J gave up 1 base; unmatched junction bases: 7. The CDR3 extends over 16 amino acids. The V gene's germline CDR1 is SGHTA and CDR2 FQGTGA. CDR3 loop: CASSFRGTDGTDTQYF. The CDR3 DNA follows: TGTGCCAGCAGCTTTAGGGGGACAGACGGCACAGATACGCAGTATTTT.

The gene calls are TRBV6-1 and TRBJ2-7; no clear D gene. V was clipped by 5 bases and J by 3 bases, with 11 bases between them. Germline values: CDR1 MNHNS, CDR2 SASEGT. There are 13 residues in the CDR3. CDR3 sequence (DNA): TGTGCCAGCAGTATGACGGATGTCTACGAGCAGTACTTC. Translated: CASSMTDVYEQYF.

This clonotype appeared a few times. The J gene is TRBJ2-5, the V gene TRBV10-3; possible D gene TRBD1, 5 bases. V lost 6 bases and J 0 bases, leaving 11 bases between the germline ends. The V gene's germline CDR1 is ENHRY and CDR2 SYGVKD. CDR3 length: 14 amino acids. CDR3 nucleotides: TGTGCCATCAGGGAAGACAGCTACCAAGAGACCCAGTACTTC. It encodes CAIREDSYQETQYF.

The chain joins TRBV5-1 to TRBJ2-5, with D possibly being TRBD1 (5 bases). V lost 2 bases and J 3 bases, leaving 11 bases between the germline ends. Germline V gene data show CDR1 as SGHRS and CDR2 as YFSETQ. The CDR3 runs to 14 residues. CDR3 nucleotide sequence: TGCGCCAGCAGCTTCAGGACGGACAAAGAGACCCAGTACTTC. This sequence encodes CASSFRTDKETQYF.

This chain uses TRBV6-1 with TRBJ2-5; D ambiguous. There are 13 residues in the CDR3. Germline V CDR1 and CDR2: MNHNS, SASEGT. V gave up 10 bases and J gave up 1 base, with 13 bases separating them. The CDR3 nucleotides read TGTGCCACCTTCTCTCATCGCCAAGAGACCCAGTACTTC. Its protein product is CATFSHRQETQYF.

The chain carries TRBV7-6 and TRBJ2-1; D is undetermined. The CDR3 is 16 residues long. Trimming took 1 base from V and 1 from J, leaving 11 bases between them. Looked up from germline, CDR1 is SGHVS and CDR2 is FNYEAQ. CDR3 nucleotide sequence: TGTGCCAGCAGCTTAGAGTCGGCCGGGTCCTACAATGAGCAGTTCTTC. It is translated as CASSLESAGSYNEQFF.

This clonotype was seen repeatedly, ten times or more. V usage is TRBV29-1 and J usage is TRBJ2-7; maybe TRBD1 (6 bases). Germline CDR1 SQVTM, CDR2 ANQGSEA. This CDR3 is 14 amino acids long. V was pared by 2 bases and J by 4 bases, with 15 bases between. This CDR3 reads CSVEHFGDTYEQYF. CDR3 nucleotides: TGCAGCGTTGAACACTTCGGGGACACTTACGAGCAGTACTTC.

V is TRBV7-2 and J is TRBJ2-3; D unresolved. There are 15 residues in the CDR3. Germline V gene sequence: CDR1 SGHTA, CDR2 FQGNSA. V dropped 1 base and J dropped 0 bases, with 8 bases sitting between them. CDR3 sequence (DNA): TGTGCCAGCAGCTTAGGGACGGTTAGCACAGATACGCAGTATTTT. Residues: CASSLGTVSTDTQYF.

This clonotype was counted at least ten times. The chain couples TRBV5-1 to TRBJ2-3; D call uncertain. Germline lookup yields CDR1 SGHRS and CDR2 YFSETQ. This CDR3 comprises 15 residues. Trimming cost V 6 bases and J 0 bases, with 14 bases left between them. The CDR3, as DNA: TGCGCCAGCACGGGCCAGACGTCAAGCACAGATACGCAGTATTTT. It encodes CASTGQTSSTDTQYF.

This clonotype has a handful of counts. The chain has TRBV7-9 and TRBJ2-5; D ambiguous. Germline CDR1 is SEHNR and CDR2 is FQNEAQ (reference sequence). There are 14 residues in the CDR3. V shed 0 bases and J shed 3 bases, with 8 bases lying between them. CDR3 nucleotide sequence: TGTGCCAGCAGCTTAGCCGGTCTGAAAGAGACCCAGTACTTC. This translates into CASSLAGLKETQYF. Variable domain in full (rest from reference TRBV7-9 and TRBJ2-5): DTGVSQNPRHKITKRGQNVTFRCDPISEHNRLYWYRQTLGQGPEFLTYFQNEAQLEKSRLLSDRFSAERPKGSFSTLEIQRTEQGDSAMYLCASSLAGLKETQYFGPGTRLLVL.

This clonotype was detected a few times. The J gene is TRBJ2-5, the V gene TRBV2; TRBD2 matches at 7 bases. V shed 3 bases, J shed 5 bases, and the junction held 6 bases outside the gene matches. The CDR3 contains 14 residues. Germline CDR1 is SNHLY and CDR2 is FYNNEI. The chain's CDR3 is CASSDGRGAETQYF. The CDR3 DNA sequence: TGTGCCAGCAGTGATGGGAGGGGCGCGGAGACCCAGTACTTC.

This chain links TRBV12-3 or TRBV12-4 with TRBJ2-3; TRBD2 matches at 9 bases. CDR3 length: 16 residues. With 2 bases clipped from V and 3 bases from J, the junction kept 6 bases outside the gene matches. CDR3 loop: CASSLLAGATTDTQYF. The CDR3 DNA reads as TGTGCCAGCAGTTTATTAGCGGGAGCCACGACAGATACGCAGTATTTT.

This clonotype occurred a few times. The V and J genes are TRBV7-9 and TRBJ1-6; D uncertain. This CDR3 is built from 14 residues. Trimming left V 10 bases short and J 7 bases short, with 17 bases between. Germline V lookup: CDR1 SEHNR, CDR2 FQNEAQ (reference sequence). CDR3 amino acids: CAITEREGNSPLHF. The CDR3 coding sequence is TGTGCCATCACTGAAAGGGAAGGCAATTCACCCCTCCACTTT.

There are many counts of this clonotype. The CDR3: CASSPRGNSYNEQFF. The DNA for the CDR3 is TGTGCCAGCTCACCGAGGGGGAACTCCTACAATGAGCAGTTCTTC. The rearrangement links TRBV18 to TRBJ2-1, with D perhaps TRBD1 (6 bases). V was pared by 3 bases and J by 0 bases, with 9 bases between. The CDR3 loop spans 15 amino acids. Germline lookup yields CDR1 KGHSH and CDR2 LQKENI.